The clone carrying this T cell receptor beta chain was counted a few times. The antigen is not known. Trimming cost V 2 bases and J 7 bases, with 12 bases left between them. The CDR3 sequence is 14 residues long. Germline-derived CDR1 and CDR2 are MDHEN and SYDVKM. This specimen belongs to a study of breast tumors, draining lymph nodes, adjacent tissues. General study results and limits: That most tumor T cells come from lymph nodes remained unproven. Compared with basal-like, luminal-like tumors shared significantly more repertoire with nontumor tissue.

TCRdb fed the multiplex PCR reads into MiXCR, producing one record per CDR3 protein. The sample yields tens of thousands of distinct CDR3 sequences, 25% to 35% seen once. The lymph nodes were axillary draining lymph nodes from breast cancer patients. The TCR sequence derives from a female donor with breast cancer. Some clones in this sample may be carry-over from other donors' samples. The chain is built from TRBV28 and TRBJ2-1, with D maybe TRBD2 (6 bases). Sequencing was performed on axillary lymph node tissue. This CDR3 is CASSLPLGGNEQFF. The CDR3 bases are TGTGCCAGCAGTTTACCCCTTGGGGGGAATGAGCAGTTCTTC. The variable domain in full, with the rest retrieved from reference TRBV28 and TRBJ2-1, is DVKVTQSSRYLVKRTGEKVFLECVQDMDHENMFWYRQDPGLGLRLIYFSYDVKMKEKGDIPEGYSVSREKKERFSLILESASTNQTSMYLCASSLPLGGNEQFFGPGTRLTVL.